This T cell receptor beta chain emerged from a study of OX40 agonist ivuxolimab in advanced cancers. Study information: Partial responses were achieved by three patients, of whom one had hepatocellular carcinoma and two had cutaneous melanoma.

TCRdb's copy holds only in-frame clones and misses some; the assay was immunoSEQ multiplex PCR. Of 40,000 to 55,000 clones listed, about nine tenths were seen once; the top ten hold about 30%. This CDR3 spans 14 amino acids. V shed 6 bases and J 5 bases; nucleotides not matched to a gene: 4. Germline V gives CDR1 MNHEY, CDR2 SVGAGI. The sequence came from an adult with an advanced solid tumor such as melanoma, head and neck, liver or kidney cancer. The specimen was CD4+ or CD8+ T cells sorted from blood, collected in a trial of the OX40 agonist ivuxolimab. The chain joins TRBV6-5 to TRBJ2-2; 9 bases map to TRBD1. CDR3 bases: TGTGCCAGCAGACGGACAGGGGCTACCGGGGAGCTGTTTTTT. Translating it yields CASRRTGATGELFF.